This TCR beta chain was recovered during a study of shared clonotypes between healthy human individuals. The assay was immunoSEQ multiplex PCR, and TCRdb's table has in-frame clones only and misses some. The data show some 2,400,000 clones, with around 95% seen just once and around 0.13% held by the top ten. In its sample, this clone was seen once. Between the trimmed V and J ends, which lost 0 bases and 5 bases, there was a span of 7 bases. The CDR3 sequence is 13 residues long. Germline V gives CDR1 ENHRY, CDR2 SYGVKD. Sample: naive CD4+ T cells sorted from blood. Subset given: CD45RA+ positively selected. This TCR came from a man younger than 30 in good health. The J gene is TRBJ2-5, the V gene TRBV10-3; no firm D call. This CDR3 is CAISESDGETQYF. CDR3 sequence (DNA): TGTGCCATCAGTGAGTCGGACGGGGAGACCCAGTACTTC.